These T cell receptor beta chains were read from a single sample in a study of CD8 T cells in ankylosing spondylitis. TCRdb used MiXCR to reprocess the 5' RACE reads, holding one entry per CDR3 protein. The sample lists about 150,000 distinct CDR3 sequences, just under 7.5% occurring once. Sequencing was carried out using blood, either unsorted or a sorted T cell fraction (not recorded which). These receptor sequences come from a female donor with ankylosing spondylitis or in good health (not recorded which). CDR3s include the opening cysteine and the closing phenylalanine or tryptophan. Each record gives: J gene, clone size, V gene, D gene, CDR3 DNA, CDR3 protein. D genes are given only for firm matches. Clone size is not always given. Where it is, it says once, few, many or a class for expanded clones.

>TRBJ2-3|many|TRBV10-3|TRBD2
TGTGCCATCTCCCGGGGGGGCAATACAGATACGCAGTATTTT
CAISRGGNTDTQYF
>TRBJ1-1|many|TRBV20-1|NA
TGCAGTGCTAGAGATCCGATCACCTTAACTGAAGCTTTCTTT
CSARDPITLTEAFF
>TRBJ2-3|many|TRBV20-1|NA
TGCAGTGCTAGAGATAGGATTCAGGGCCTAGATACGCAGTATTTT
CSARDRIQGLDTQYF
>TRBJ2-5|few|TRBV2|TRBD1
TGTGCCAGCAGCCAACTCGGCGGGACAGGGAAAGAGACCCAGTACTTC
CASSQLGGTGKETQYF
>TRBJ2-7|many|TRBV20-1|TRBD2
TGCAGTGCTAGAGCTCTAGCGGGGGACTACGAGCAGTACTTC
CSARALAGDYEQYF
>TRBJ2-2|many|TRBV12-3/TRBV12-4|NA
TGTGCCAGCGGGGACGGGACCGGGGAGCTGTTTTTT
CASGDGTGELFF
>TRBJ1-6|many|TRBV9|NA
TGTGCCAGCAGCGCGGATCTTAATTCACCCCTCCACTTT
CASSADLNSPLHF
>TRBJ2-7|many|TRBV6-5|TRBD2
TGTGCCAGCATCGGGACTAGCGGCGAGCAGTACTTC
CASIGTSGEQYF
>TRBJ1-2|NA|TRBV6-2/TRBV6-3|TRBD1
TGTGCCAGCGGAAAGACAGGGAGGGACTATGGCTACACCTTC
CASGKTGRDYGYTF
>TRBJ2-3|many|TRBV10-3|NA
TGTGCCTCCGAGGCGGGGACCACAGATACGCAGTATTTT
CASEAGTTDTQYF
>TRBJ2-1|many|TRBV7-3|NA
TGTGCCAGCAGCTTAGGAATGCGGGGATCATCCTACAATGAGCAGTTCTTC
CASSLGMRGSSYNEQFF
>TRBJ1-5|many|TRBV7-9|NA
TGTGCCAGCAGCTCTCCTTATAGCAATCAGCCCCAGCATTTT
CASSSPYSNQPQHF
>TRBJ1-2|few|TRBV3-1|NA
TGTGCCTGCTGCCAAGTCCCGGGGAGGGAAGATGGCTACACCTTC
CACCQVPGREDGYTF
>TRBJ2-2|many|TRBV7-2|NA
TGTGCCAGCAGCTCCTCCCCCGGCGGCACCGGGGAGCTGTTTTTT
CASSSSPGGTGELFF
>TRBJ2-7|many|TRBV20-1|NA
TGCAGTGCCCACCTACCTGGCTCCTACGAGCAGTACTTC
CSAHLPGSYEQYF
>TRBJ1-4|many|TRBV4-3|NA
TGCGCCAGCAGCCAAGGATGGGCAGGGAGTAATGAAAAACTGTTTTTT
CASSQGWAGSNEKLFF
>TRBJ1-5|many|TRBV19|NA
TGTGCCAGTAGTATTGGCACGTATAGCAATCAGCCCCAGCATTTT
CASSIGTYSNQPQHF
>TRBJ1-3|NA|TRBV5-1|NA
TGCGCCAGCAGCTTGTTAGCCCCCTCTGATGACTCTGGAAACACCATATATTTT
CASSLLAPSDDSGNTIYF
>TRBJ2-5|few|TRBV5-1|NA
TGCGCCAGCAGCTACGGAGTACAAGAGACCCAGTACTTC
CASSYGVQETQYF
>TRBJ2-1|many|TRBV28|NA
TGTGCCAGCAGTTTACTCGGGAATGAGCAGTTCTTC
CASSLLGNEQFF
>TRBJ1-2|many|TRBV5-1|TRBD1
TGTGCCAGCAGCATTGGACAGGGCAACTATGGCTACACCTTC
CASSIGQGNYGYTF
>TRBJ2-6|NA|TRBV5-8|NA
TGTGCCAGCAAGGGGGCTGGGGCCAACGTCCTGACTTTC
CASKGAGANVLTF
>TRBJ1-2|many|TRBV20-1|NA
TGCAGTGCTTCAGGGGATAGCTATGGCTACACCTTC
CSASGDSYGYTF
>TRBJ2-5|NA|TRBV7-2|TRBD1
TGTGCCAGCAGCTGGACAGGGGAGGAGACCCAGTACTTC
CASSWTGEETQYF
>TRBJ1-1|many|TRBV7-9|NA
TGTGCCAGCAGCTCAGCGGGACTGCCGAACACTGAAGCTTTCTTT
CASSSAGLPNTEAFF
>TRBJ1-5|few|TRBV6-2/TRBV6-3|NA
TGTGCCAGCAGAGATAACAGCGAGCCCCAGCATTTT
CASRDNSEPQHF
>TRBJ2-1|many|TRBV15|TRBD1
TGTGCCACCAGCAGAGAGGGACAGGGGATAGTGAATGAGCAGTTCTTC
CATSREGQGIVNEQFF